This T cell receptor (beta chain) was sequenced for a study of CD8+CD57+ T cells in acquired aplastic anemia. Study information: The study obtained an average of approximately 2.9 ug of DNA from sorted CD4+ and CD8+ cells.

It was genomic DNA that served as the template for profiling TCR beta VDJ and CDR3. TCRdb used MiXCR to reprocess the reads, holding one entry per CDR3 protein. There are around 210,000 distinct CDR3 sequences in the sample; less than 75% occur only once, and around three fifths lies in the top ten. Study conclusions and caveats: Some 30 was the count of CD8+ CDR3 sequences that patients shared with controls.

This clonotype is medium-sized (0.01 to 0.1%) by share. No antigen is known for it. This CDR3 has 12 amino acids. Germline V CDR1 and CDR2: SQVTM, ANQGSEA. V was cut by 7 bases and J by 0 bases, with 9 bases left in between. Individuals selected for sequencing had exhibited CD8+CD57+ cell expansion on flow cytometry. This clonotype was sampled from a human donor with aplastic anemia. The rearrangement links TRBV29-1 to TRBJ1-1; D unresolved. The sample was sorted CD4+, CD8+, or CD8+CD57+ T cells (not recorded which) from PBMCs. The CDR3 DNA sequence: TGCAGCGGAAAGGATTTGAACACTGAAGCTTTCTTT. As protein: CSGKDLNTEAFF.